This T cell receptor (beta chain) was sequenced in a study of blood T cell repertoires in COVID-19. Clones were read by immunoSEQ multiplex PCR, and TCRdb kept only the in-frame ones, dropping some. The sample has some 190,000 clones, 76% seen once. Per germline, CDR1 MDHEN and CDR2 SYDVKM. The CDR3 is 14 residues long. V lost 3 bases, J lost 7 bases, and 10 bases lay in between. The specimen sequenced was peripheral blood. V and J are TRBV28 and TRBJ1-6; perhaps TRBD1 as D (5 bases). This sequence was found in a woman aged 45-65 years with active or convalescent COVID-19. The CDR3: CASSFDSVNSPLHF. The CDR3 region has the DNA TGTGCCAGCAGTTTCGACAGTGTCAATTCACCCCTCCACTTT. The full variable domain, its missing parts supplied by reference TRBV28 and TRBJ1-6, is DVKVTQSSRYLVKRTGEKVFLECVQDMDHENMFWYRQDPGLGLRLIYFSYDVKMKEKGDIPEGYSVSREKKERFSLILESASTNQTSMYLCASSFDSVNSPLHFGNGTRLTVT.